The 27 T cell receptor beta chains listed next were all sequenced from one sample in a study of T-cell memory formation after mild COVID-19 (dated by TCRdb to the early 2020s). The receptor library was made with 5' RACE. Sequenced using an Illumina NovaSeq 6000. TCRdb cleaned the public reads at Q25 with fastp, built clones with MiXCR and kept in-frame beta chains. Rows matching on CDR3 protein sequence are summarized as one entry with the most common DNA and genes. The table for this sample lists around 250,000 distinct CDR3 sequences; roughly 10% of them were counted only once. Around 23% of the sample is in the top ten clones. Sequences were obtained from PBMCs or a T cell subset sorted from them (not recorded which). These receptors came from a man younger than 35 who had mild COVID-19 (a few samples of this study predate the infection). The sample titles of this study are shuffled in the database, so cell type and time point are left out; the donor was told from shared clones.

This chain links TRBV7-9 with TRBJ2-2, with 7 nucleotides matching TRBD1. Trimming at V came to 9 bases and at J to 0 bases, leaving 7 bases not matched to a gene. Looked up from germline, CDR1 is SEHNR and CDR2 is FQNEAQ (reference sequence). This CDR3 has 15 amino acids. CDR3 sequence: CARTRDSSNTGELFF. In DNA, the CDR3 is TGTGCCAGGACCCGGGACAGCTCGAACACCGGGGAGCTGTTTTTT.

V usage is TRBV18 and J usage is TRBJ2-4; perhaps TRBD2 as D (5 bases). The CDR3 has 15 residues. The ends were cut back, 3 bases at V and 6 bases at J, with 15 bases in the middle. Germline CDR1 reads KGHSH; CDR2 reads LQKENI. The CDR3 DNA sequence: TGTGCCAGCTCACCGGGGAATCGTGAGGGAAACATTCAGTACTTC. Translated, it gives CASSPGNREGNIQYF.

This clonotype was detected only a few times. The V call is TRBV29-1, the J call TRBJ1-1; 7 bases are a match to TRBD1. This CDR3 contains 12 residues. Germline trimming cut 7 bases from V and 4 bases from J; bases unmatched to any gene: 6. CDR1 is SQVTM, CDR2 ANQGSEA, per germline. The CDR3 protein is CSGASGGTEAFF. DNA of the CDR3: TGCAGCGGTGCATCAGGGGGCACTGAAGCTTTCTTT.

This chain's CDR3 is CASNPGRRETQYF. The CDR3, as DNA: TGTGCCAGCAATCCGGGCCGGCGAGAGACCCAGTACTTC. The chain joins TRBV6-2 or TRBV6-3 to TRBJ2-5; D gene ambiguous. Germline V gene data show CDR1 as MNHEY and CDR2 as SVGEGT. The length of the CDR3 is 13 residues. V was pared by 7 bases and J by 4 bases, with 13 bases between.

Points on this clonotype: Mismatch with germline at one junction end may stem from a read error. The V call is TRBV9, the J call TRBJ1-1; D call uncertain. The CDR3 runs to 15 residues. Germline lookup yields CDR1 SGDLS and CDR2 YYNGEE. The CDR3 DNA is TGTGCCAGCAGCGTAGTTGCCGGCATGAACACTGAAGCTTTATTT. It translates to CASSVVAGMNTEALF.

This clonotype was counted between two and nine times. This chain uses TRBV7-9 with TRBJ2-1, with 7 nucleotides matching TRBD2. V dropped 5 bases and J dropped 8; count of bases not matched to a gene: 6. The CDR3 extends over 13 amino acids. Looked up from germline, CDR1 is SEHNR and CDR2 is FQNEAQ (reference sequence). The CDR3 region is CASSPLGRDEQFF. The CDR3 DNA follows: TGTGCCAGCAGCCCCCTTGGGAGGGATGAGCAGTTCTTC.

The rearrangement joins TRBV29-1 to TRBJ1-1; 8 bases agree with TRBD1. This CDR3 spans 12 amino acids. The germline gives CDR1 SQVTM, CDR2 ANQGSEA. V gave up 7 bases and J gave up 5 bases; unmatched junction bases: 6. The CDR3 region has the DNA TGCAGCGCCCGACAGGGGAGGACTGAAGCTTTCTTT. It is translated as CSARQGRTEAFF.

This clonotype was observed a handful of times. In DNA form, the CDR3 reads TGTGCCAGCAGCCCACTCCTTTACGAGCAGTACTTC. This sequence encodes CASSPLLYEQYF. The V gene is TRBV7-2, the J gene TRBJ2-7; no clear D gene. V lost 5 bases and J 4 bases, leaving 9 bases between the germline ends. This CDR3 spans 12 amino acids. The germline V gene has CDR1 SGHTA and CDR2 FQGNSA.

This clonotype was picked up many times. This rearrangement joins TRBV7-3 to TRBJ2-1, with D perhaps matching TRBD2 (5 bases). V gave up 1 base and J gave up 0 bases, with 7 bases separating them. The CDR3 is made up of 15 amino acids. CDR1 and CDR2 from the germline V gene are SGHTA and FQGTGA. CDR3 protein: CASSLSGSSYNEQFF. The DNA of the CDR3 is TGTGCCAGCAGCTTAAGTGGGAGCTCCTACAATGAGCAGTTCTTC.

This chain uses TRBV7-3 with TRBJ2-2; D may match TRBD1 or TRBD2 (5 bases each). Trimming took off 3 bases at V and 5 bases at J, with 7 bases between the two ends. The CDR3 has 13 residues. Germline V gene data show CDR1 as SGHTA and CDR2 as FQGTGA. The CDR3 DNA is TGTGCCAGCAGCTTTGAGGGGACCGGGGAGCTGTTTTTT. Protein sequence: CASSFEGTGELFF.

Here the CDR3 reads CASGLLGLVRIDTQYF. CDR3 nucleotides: TGTGCTAGTGGTTTGTTGGGACTAGTACGAATAGATACGCAGTATTTT. V and J are TRBV12-5 and TRBJ2-3; 8 bases agree with TRBD2. Germline-derived CDR1 and CDR2 are LGHNT and FRNRAP. V lost 2 bases, J lost 5 bases, and 9 bases stayed unmatched. This CDR3 comprises 16 residues.

This clonotype was found many times. The chain has TRBV29-1 and TRBJ2-1, with 9 bases fitting TRBD1. The CDR3 is 13 residues long. Germline V gene data show CDR1 as SQVTM and CDR2 as ANQGSEA. V lost 6 bases to trimming and J lost 5 bases; unmatched junction nucleotides: 5. CDR3 region: CSVTGQGNNEQFF. CDR3 DNA: TGCAGCGTGACGGGACAGGGAAACAATGAGCAGTTCTTC.

J is TRBJ2-1 and V is TRBV7-2, with 13 nucleotides matching TRBD2. Unmatched junction bases numbered 11, after V lost 5 bases and J lost 10 bases. This CDR3 contains 16 residues. Per germline, CDR1 SGHTA and CDR2 FQGNSA. The CDR3 spells CASSADRLAGGREQFF. For the CDR3, the DNA is TGTGCCAGCAGCGCCGACCGACTAGCGGGGGGAAGGGAGCAGTTCTTC.

This clonotype was detected only a few times. The rearrangement links TRBV2 to TRBJ2-7; TRBD2 aligns across 8 bases. This CDR3 contains 14 residues. Germline values: CDR1 SNHLY, CDR2 FYNNEI. Trimming removed 3 bases from V and 3 bases from J; junction bases left unmatched: 4. In nucleotides, the CDR3 is TGTGCCAGCAGTGACGGGGGGGCCGGCTACGAGCAGTACTTC. Its translation: CASSDGGAGYEQYF.

This clonotype was counted many times. V is TRBV6-5 and J is TRBJ1-5; a possible D gene is TRBD1 (6 bases). The CDR3 spans 13 residues. V lost 6 bases, J lost 2 bases, and 8 bases lay in between. The germline CDR1 and CDR2 sequences are MNHEY and SVGAGI. This CDR3 reads CASSYRGNQPQHF. In DNA form, the CDR3 reads TGTGCCAGCAGCTACAGGGGCAATCAGCCCCAGCATTTT.

The chain combines TRBV16 with TRBJ2-7; D might be TRBD1 (6 bases). Germline-derived CDR1 and CDR2 are KGHSY and FQNENV. Deletions cut 1 base from V and 10 bases from J, with 17 bases between. CDR3 size: 14 residues. The CDR3, as DNA: TGTGCCAGCAGCCAATATGTGAAGGGGGATCATCAGTACTTC. As protein: CASSQYVKGDHQYF.

This clonotype has only a few counts. The chain employs TRBV5-1 and TRBJ1-2, with 11 bases aligning to TRBD1. Germline V gene sequence: CDR1 SGHRS, CDR2 YFSETQ. Trimming at V came to 3 bases and at J to 8 bases, leaving 3 bases not matched to a gene. This CDR3 has 13 amino acids. DNA for the CDR3: TGCGCCAGCAGCTGGACAGGGGGCGAAGGCTACACCTTC. It codes for CASSWTGGEGYTF.

Here the CDR3 reads CASSPDEGGAGTGELFF. The CDR3 DNA reads TGTGCCAGCAGTCCCGACGAGGGGGGAGCGGGAACCGGGGAGCTGTTTTTT. This chain uses TRBV28 with TRBJ2-2; D perhaps matches TRBD2 (7 bases). The germline V gene encodes CDR1 MDHEN and CDR2 SYDVKM. V lost 5 bases and J 5 bases, leaving 21 bases between the germline ends. The length of the CDR3 is 17 residues.

This clonotype was detected ten times or more. The chain couples TRBV20-1 to TRBJ2-3; no firm D call. The CDR3 runs to 11 residues. Germline V gives CDR1 DFQATT, CDR2 SNEGSKA (reference sequence). V was shortened by 8 bases and J by 4 bases, with 10 bases between the two germline ends. The CDR3 DNA is TGCAGTCCGCCCCAGGCAGATACGCAGTATTTT. This translates into CSPPQADTQYF.

In its sample, this clonotype was seen once. This chain links TRBV7-2 with TRBJ1-2; TRBD1 agrees at 10 bases. Germline CDR1 SGHTA, CDR2 FQGNSA. V shed 10 bases, J shed 6 bases, and the junction held 8 bases outside the gene matches. The CDR3 runs 13 residues. The CDR3 DNA reads TGTGCCACCCGGGGACAGGGGTTTGATGGCTACACCTTC. This translates into CATRGQGFDGYTF.

This clonotype was detected a few times. The chain links TRBV4-1 to TRBJ2-3; no clear D gene. This CDR3 comprises 13 residues. The V end lost 2 bases, the J end lost 4 bases, and 7 bases lay between the germline ends. Germline CDR1 reads MGHRA; CDR2 reads YSYEKL. The CDR3 bases are TGCGCCAGCAGCCAATACAAGTCAGATACGCAGTATTTT. It specifies CASSQYKSDTQYF.

The J gene is TRBJ1-2, the V gene TRBV10-3; 7 bases are a match to TRBD1. Germline V gene data show CDR1 as ENHRY and CDR2 as SYGVKD. Germline trimming cut 5 bases from V and 2 bases from J; bases unmatched to any gene: 5. The CDR3 extends over 14 amino acids. CDR3 in amino acids: CAISQTQGNYGYTF. The CDR3 DNA follows: TGTGCCATCAGTCAAACACAGGGGAACTATGGCTACACCTTC.

This clonotype was seen repeatedly, ten times or more. This chain's CDR3 is CASSSAASNTEAFF. The CDR3 DNA is TGCGCCAGCAGCTCGGCGGCATCGAACACTGAAGCTTTCTTT. The rearrangement uses TRBV5-1 and TRBJ1-1; D uncertain. The CDR3 covers 14 residues. In germline, CDR1 is SGHRS, CDR2 YFSETQ. V was pared by 3 bases and J by 1 base, with 10 bases between. Supplemented by reference TRBV5-1 and TRBJ1-1, the full variable domain reads KAGVTQTPRYLIKTRGQQVTLSCSPISGHRSVSWYQQTPGQGLQFLFEYFSETQRNKGNFPGRFSGRQFSNSRSEMNVSTLELGDSALYLCASSSAASNTEAFFGQGTRLTVV.

The rearrangement links TRBV7-9 to TRBJ1-4; a weak D match, TRBD1 (6 bases). There are 13 residues in the CDR3. Germline CDR1 is SEHNR and CDR2 is FQNEAQ (reference sequence). Trimming removed 3 bases at V and 7 bases at J, with 9 bases between. The CDR3, as DNA: TGTGCCAGCAGCTTGGGGGCCTCTGAAAAACTGTTTTTT. Its translation: CASSLGASEKLFF.

V gene TRBV28 combines with J gene TRBJ2-3; D is possibly TRBD2 (5 bases). The CDR3 contains 12 residues. V lost 4 bases and J lost 6, with 8 bases in between. Germline lookup yields CDR1 MDHEN and CDR2 SYDVKM. CDR3 sequence reads: CASSWSGDTQYF. The CDR3, as DNA: TGTGCCAGCAGTTGGTCGGGGGATACGCAGTATTTT.

The genes are TRBV5-1 and TRBJ1-4; maybe TRBD1 (6 bases). CDR3 length equals 16 residues. Germline loops: CDR1 SGHRS, CDR2 YFSETQ. Trimming pared 4 bases from V and 6 bases from J, leaving 19 bases between. The CDR3: CASSGLTGNMDEKLFF. In nucleotides, the CDR3 is TGCGCCAGCAGCGGCCTCACAGGGAACATGGATGAAAAACTGTTTTTT.

The sample holds a few counts of this clonotype. One junction end disagrees with the germline gene, perhaps due to a read error. The genes are TRBV14 and TRBJ2-7; 7 bases match TRBD1. This CDR3 comprises 11 residues. The germline V gene has CDR1 SGHDN and CDR2 FVKESK. As DNA, the CDR3 is TGTGCCAGCAGCCAAGGAAGGGGGCAGGCCTTC. Protein product: CASSQGRGQAF. The whole variable domain, filled in from reference TRBV14 and TRBJ2-7, reads EAGVTQFPSHSVIEKGQTVTLRCDPISGHDNLYWYRRVMGKEIKFLLHFVKESKQDESGMPNNRFLAERTGGTYSTLKVQPAELEDSGVYFCASSQGRGQAFGPGTRLTVT.